One sample yielded the 5 T cell receptor beta chains listed below, sequenced in a study of blood T cell repertoires in COVID-19 (dated by TCRdb to 2018 to 2020). The library was obtained by the immunoSEQ multiplex PCR assay. TCRdb's version of the immuneACCESS table is confined to in-frame rearrangements and falls short of the full clone set. An unresolved V gene accounts for under half of the shortfall where checked; the remainder is of unknown origin. Within this sample are 190,000 or so clones, with approximately 88% of them counted one time only. About 8.1% of the sample rests with the top ten. The specimen was PBMCs or T cells enriched from blood (not recorded which). Source of these receptors: a woman aged 18-29 years who had recovered from COVID-19.

CDR3 amino acids: CASSSWQPRGNEQFF. CDR3 sequence (DNA): TGTGCCAGCAGCTCCTGGCAACCACGGGGAAACGAGCAGTTCTTC. V gene TRBV7-2 combines with J gene TRBJ2-1, with D possibly TRBD2 on 5 matching bases. CDR3 length: 15 residues. V was clipped by 4 bases and J by 10 bases, with 20 bases between them. CDR1 and CDR2 from the germline V gene are SGHTA and FQGNSA.

The chain employs TRBV7-2 and TRBJ2-5; possibly TRBD1 for D (5 bases). Germline V gene data show CDR1 as SGHTA and CDR2 as FQGNSA. The CDR3 runs 15 residues. The V end lost 3 bases, the J end lost 2 bases, and 13 bases lay between the germline ends. CDR3 sequence (DNA): TGTGCCAGCAGCTTTCGTACAGGACAACAAGAGACCCAGTACTTC. Translation gives CASSFRTGQQETQYF.

V gene TRBV12-3 or TRBV12-4 combines with J gene TRBJ1-3; unclear D gene. CDR3 length equals 12 residues. V was pared by 6 bases and J by 5 bases, with 8 bases between. The CDR3 nucleotides are TGTGCCAGCAGCCTCCTCCGAAACACCATATATTTT. Its protein is CASSLLRNTIYF.

This clone came up once. The chain couples TRBV19 to TRBJ1-2; D may be TRBD1 (5 bases). The CDR3 runs to 12 residues. V dropped 4 bases and J dropped 4 bases, with 7 bases sitting between them. Per the germline V gene, CDR1 is LNHDA and CDR2 is SQIVND (reference sequence). Here the CDR3 DNA reads TGTGCCAGTAGTACGACAGTCTATGGCTACACCTTC. Translated, it gives CASSTTVYGYTF.

This chain uses TRBV5-1 with TRBJ2-1, with TRBD2 matching over 9 bases. Germline V gives CDR1 SGHRS, CDR2 YFSETQ. CDR3 length: 15 amino acids. The V segment lost 1 base and the J segment 9 bases; nucleotides outside the gene matches: 8. This chain's CDR3 is CASSLWAGGPVEQFF. DNA of the CDR3: TGCGCCAGCAGCTTGTGGGCGGGGGGGCCAGTTGAGCAGTTCTTC.